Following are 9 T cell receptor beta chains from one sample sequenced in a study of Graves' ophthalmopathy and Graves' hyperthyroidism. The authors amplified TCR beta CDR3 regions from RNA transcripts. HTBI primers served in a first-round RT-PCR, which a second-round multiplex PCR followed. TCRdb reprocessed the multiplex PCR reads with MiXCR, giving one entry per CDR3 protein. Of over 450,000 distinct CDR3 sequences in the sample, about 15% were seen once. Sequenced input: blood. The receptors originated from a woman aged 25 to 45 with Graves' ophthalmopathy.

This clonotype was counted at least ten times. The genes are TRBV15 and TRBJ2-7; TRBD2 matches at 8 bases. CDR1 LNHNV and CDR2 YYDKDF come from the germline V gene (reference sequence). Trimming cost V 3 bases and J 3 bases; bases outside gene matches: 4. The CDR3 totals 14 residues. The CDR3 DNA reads TGTGCCACCAGCAGGCGGGGGGACTTCTACGAGCAGTACTTC. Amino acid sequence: CATSRRGDFYEQYF.

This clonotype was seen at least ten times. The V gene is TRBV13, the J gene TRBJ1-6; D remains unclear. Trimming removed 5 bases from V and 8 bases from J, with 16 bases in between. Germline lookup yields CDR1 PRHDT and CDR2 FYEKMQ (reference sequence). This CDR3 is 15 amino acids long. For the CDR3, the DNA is TGTGCCAGCAGCGTTGGGAGAAGGGTTGATTCACCCCTCCACTTT. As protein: CASSVGRRVDSPLHF.

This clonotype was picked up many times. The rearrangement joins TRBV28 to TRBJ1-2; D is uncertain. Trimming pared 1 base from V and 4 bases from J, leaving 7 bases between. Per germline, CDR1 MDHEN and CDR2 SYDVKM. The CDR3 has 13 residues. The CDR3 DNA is TGTGCCAGCAGTTTATCGGGATTCTATGGCTACACCTTC. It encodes CASSLSGFYGYTF.

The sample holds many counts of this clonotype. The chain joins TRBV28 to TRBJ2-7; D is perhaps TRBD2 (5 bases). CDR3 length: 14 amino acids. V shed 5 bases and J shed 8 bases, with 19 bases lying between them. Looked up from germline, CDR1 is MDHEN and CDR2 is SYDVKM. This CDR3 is CASSLGSSPTKQYF. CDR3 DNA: TGTGCCAGCAGTCTTGGGAGCTCCCCTACGAAGCAGTACTTC.

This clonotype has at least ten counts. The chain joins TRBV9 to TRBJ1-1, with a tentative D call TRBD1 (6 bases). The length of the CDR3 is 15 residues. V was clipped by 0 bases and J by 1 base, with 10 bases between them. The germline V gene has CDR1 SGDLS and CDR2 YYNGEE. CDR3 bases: TGTGCCAGCAGCGTAGCTACGGGGGCGAACACTGAAGCTTTCTTT. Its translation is CASSVATGANTEAFF.

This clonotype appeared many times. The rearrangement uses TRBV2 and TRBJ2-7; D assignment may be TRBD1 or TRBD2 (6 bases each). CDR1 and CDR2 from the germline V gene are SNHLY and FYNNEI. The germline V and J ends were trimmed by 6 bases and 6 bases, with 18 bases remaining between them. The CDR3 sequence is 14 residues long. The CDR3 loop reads CASRGRGLWGEQYF. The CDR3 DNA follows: TGTGCCAGCAGAGGCAGGGGACTCTGGGGCGAGCAGTACTTC.

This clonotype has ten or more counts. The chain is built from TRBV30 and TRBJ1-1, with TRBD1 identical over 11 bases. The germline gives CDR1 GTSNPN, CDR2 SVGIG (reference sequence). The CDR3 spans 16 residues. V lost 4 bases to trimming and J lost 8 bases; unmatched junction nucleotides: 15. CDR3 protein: CAWKSVTGTGGKEAFF. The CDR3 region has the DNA TGTGCCTGGAAATCCGTTACCGGGACAGGGGGTAAAGAAGCTTTCTTT.

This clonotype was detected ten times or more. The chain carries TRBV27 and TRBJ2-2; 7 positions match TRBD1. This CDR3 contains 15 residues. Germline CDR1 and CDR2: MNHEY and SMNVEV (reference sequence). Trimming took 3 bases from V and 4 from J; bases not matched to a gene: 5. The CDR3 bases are TGTGCCAGCAGTTTTGGGGACAGTCTCACCGGGGAGCTGTTTTTT. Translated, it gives CASSFGDSLTGELFF.

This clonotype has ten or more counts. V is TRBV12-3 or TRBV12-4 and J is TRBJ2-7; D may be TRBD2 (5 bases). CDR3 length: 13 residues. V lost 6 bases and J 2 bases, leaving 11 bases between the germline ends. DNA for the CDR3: TGTGCCAGCAGACCCGGACTTACCTACGAGCAGTACTTC. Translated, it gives CASRPGLTYEQYF.